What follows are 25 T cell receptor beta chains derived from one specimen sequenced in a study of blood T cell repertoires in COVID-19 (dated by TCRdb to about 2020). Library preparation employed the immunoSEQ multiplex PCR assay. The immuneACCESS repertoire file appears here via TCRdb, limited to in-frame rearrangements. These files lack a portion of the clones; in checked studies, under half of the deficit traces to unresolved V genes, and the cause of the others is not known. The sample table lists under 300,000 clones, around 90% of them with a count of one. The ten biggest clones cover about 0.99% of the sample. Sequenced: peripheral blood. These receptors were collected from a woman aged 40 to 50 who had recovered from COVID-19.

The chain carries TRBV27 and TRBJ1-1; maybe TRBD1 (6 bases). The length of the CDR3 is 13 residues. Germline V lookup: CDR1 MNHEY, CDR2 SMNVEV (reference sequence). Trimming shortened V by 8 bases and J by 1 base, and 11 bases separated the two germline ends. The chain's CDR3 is CASHLGANTEAFF. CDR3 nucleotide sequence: TGTGCCAGCCACTTGGGGGCGAACACTGAAGCTTTCTTT.

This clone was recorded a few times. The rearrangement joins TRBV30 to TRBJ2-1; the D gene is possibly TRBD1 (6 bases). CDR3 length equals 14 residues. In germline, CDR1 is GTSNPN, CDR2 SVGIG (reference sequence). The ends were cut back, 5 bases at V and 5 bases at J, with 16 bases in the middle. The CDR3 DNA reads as TGTGCCTGGCCTAACAGGGAGTCGAACAATGAGCAGTTCTTC. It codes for CAWPNRESNNEQFF.

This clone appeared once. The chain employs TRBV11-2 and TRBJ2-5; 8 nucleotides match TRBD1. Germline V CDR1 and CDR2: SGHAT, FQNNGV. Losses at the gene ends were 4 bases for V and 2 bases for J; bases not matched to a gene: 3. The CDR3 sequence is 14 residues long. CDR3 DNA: TGTGCCAGCAGCTGGGACAGGCAACAAGAGACCCAGTACTTC. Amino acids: CASSWDRQQETQYF.

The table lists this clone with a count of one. The CDR3 DNA follows: TGTGCCAGCAGCCAACTTGGCGGGAGCAGCACAGATACGCAGTATTTT. Its translation is CASSQLGGSSTDTQYF. The rearrangement links TRBV11-2 to TRBJ2-3; 7 bases fit TRBD2. Unmatched junction bases numbered 8, after V lost 5 bases and J lost 0 bases. The CDR3 has 16 amino acids. Per the germline V gene, CDR1 is SGHAT and CDR2 is FQNNGV.

CDR3 loop: CASSFGQRNEQFF. CDR3 in DNA: TGTGCCAGCAGCTTCGGCCAGCGCAATGAGCAGTTCTTC. The chain carries TRBV5-4 and TRBJ2-1; D remains ambiguous. Germline CDR1 is SGHNT and CDR2 is YYREEE (reference sequence). The CDR3 has 13 residues. V lost 2 bases, J lost 6 bases, and 9 bases lay in between.

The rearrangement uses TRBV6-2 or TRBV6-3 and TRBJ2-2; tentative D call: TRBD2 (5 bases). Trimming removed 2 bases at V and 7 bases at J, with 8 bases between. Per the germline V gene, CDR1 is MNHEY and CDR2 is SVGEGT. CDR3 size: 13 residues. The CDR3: CASSYVRGGELFF. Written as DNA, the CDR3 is TGTGCCAGCAGTTACGTCCGGGGCGGGGAGCTGTTTTTT.

CDR3 sequence reads: CASSLFTGRGETQYF. The CDR3 region has the DNA TGTGCCAGCAGTTTATTCACCGGGAGGGGAGAGACCCAGTACTTC. The V and J genes are TRBV27 and TRBJ2-5; 8 bases are shared with TRBD2. Looked up from germline, CDR1 is MNHEY and CDR2 is SMNVEV (reference sequence). The CDR3 is 15 amino acids. J was trimmed by 4 bases and V by 1 base; bases with no gene match: 5.

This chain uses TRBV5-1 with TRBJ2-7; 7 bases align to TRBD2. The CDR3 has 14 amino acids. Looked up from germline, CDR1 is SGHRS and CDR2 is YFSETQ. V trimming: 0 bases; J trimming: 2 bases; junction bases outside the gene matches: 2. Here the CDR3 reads CASSLGGGTYEQYF. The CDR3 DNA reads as TGCGCCAGCAGCTTGGGCGGGGGAACCTACGAGCAGTACTTC.

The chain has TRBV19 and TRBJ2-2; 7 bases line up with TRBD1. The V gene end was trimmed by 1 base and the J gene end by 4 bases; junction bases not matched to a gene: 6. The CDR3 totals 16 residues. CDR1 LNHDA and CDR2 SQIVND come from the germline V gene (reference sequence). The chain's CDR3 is CASSIVGGAGTGELFF. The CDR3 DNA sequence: TGTGCCAGTAGTATAGTAGGGGGCGCCGGCACCGGGGAGCTGTTTTTT.

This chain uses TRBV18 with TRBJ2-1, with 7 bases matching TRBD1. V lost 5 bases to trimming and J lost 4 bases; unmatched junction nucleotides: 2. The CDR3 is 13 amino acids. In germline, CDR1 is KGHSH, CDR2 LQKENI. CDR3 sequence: CASSIQGYNEQFF. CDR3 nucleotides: TGTGCCAGCTCAATACAGGGGTACAATGAGCAGTTCTTC.

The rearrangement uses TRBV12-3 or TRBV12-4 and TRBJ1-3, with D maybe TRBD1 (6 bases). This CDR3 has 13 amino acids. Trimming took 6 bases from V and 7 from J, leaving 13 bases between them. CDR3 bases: TGTGCCAGCAGCTGGGGCACAGGGAACACCATATATTTT. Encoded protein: CASSWGTGNTIYF.

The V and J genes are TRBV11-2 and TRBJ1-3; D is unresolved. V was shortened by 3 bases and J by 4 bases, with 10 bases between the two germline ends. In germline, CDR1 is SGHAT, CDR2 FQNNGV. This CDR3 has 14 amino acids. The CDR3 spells CASSFAVPGNTIYF. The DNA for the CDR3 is TGTGCCAGCAGCTTTGCGGTACCCGGAAACACCATATATTTT.

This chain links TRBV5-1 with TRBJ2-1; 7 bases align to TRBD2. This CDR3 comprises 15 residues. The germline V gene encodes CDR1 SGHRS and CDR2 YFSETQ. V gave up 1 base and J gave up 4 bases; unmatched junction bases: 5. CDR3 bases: TGCGCCAGCAGCTTGCGGCCTAGCGGATACAATGAGCAGTTCTTC. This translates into CASSLRPSGYNEQFF.

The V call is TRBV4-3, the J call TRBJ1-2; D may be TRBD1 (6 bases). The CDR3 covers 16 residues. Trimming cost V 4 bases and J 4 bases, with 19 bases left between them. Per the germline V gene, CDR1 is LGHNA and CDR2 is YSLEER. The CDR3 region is CASSRQTTGATYGYTF. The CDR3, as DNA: TGCGCCAGCAGCCGGCAGACGACAGGCGCAACCTATGGCTACACCTTC.

The CDR3 coding sequence is TGCGCCAGCAGCCAAGATCGGAGACAGGGGGCTTCCCCATCCTACGAGCAGTACGTC. Protein product: CASSQDRRQGASPSYEQYV. The rearrangement links TRBV4-1 to TRBJ2-7; 10 bases fit TRBD1. Germline-derived CDR1 and CDR2 are MGHRA and YSYEKL. This CDR3 is 19 amino acids long. The V and J ends lost 0 bases and 1 base, in that order; junction bases with no gene match: 12.

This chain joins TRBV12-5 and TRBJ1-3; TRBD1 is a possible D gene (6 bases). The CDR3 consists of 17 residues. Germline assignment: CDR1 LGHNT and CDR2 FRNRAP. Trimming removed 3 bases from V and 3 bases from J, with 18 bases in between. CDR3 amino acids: CASGFPGLQGSGNTIYF. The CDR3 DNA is TGTGCTAGTGGTTTCCCGGGCCTACAGGGAAGTGGAAACACCATATATTTT.

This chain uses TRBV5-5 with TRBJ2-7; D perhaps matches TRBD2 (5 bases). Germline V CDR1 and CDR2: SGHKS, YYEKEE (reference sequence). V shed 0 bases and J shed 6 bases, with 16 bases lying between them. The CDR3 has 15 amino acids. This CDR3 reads CASSLGHSGISEQYF. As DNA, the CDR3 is TGTGCCAGCAGCTTGGGTCACTCGGGAATCTCCGAGCAGTACTTC.

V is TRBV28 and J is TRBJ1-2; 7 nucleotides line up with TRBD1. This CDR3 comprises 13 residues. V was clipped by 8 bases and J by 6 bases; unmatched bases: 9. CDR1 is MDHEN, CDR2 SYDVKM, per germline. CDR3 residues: CASRQGGADGYTF. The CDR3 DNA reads TGTGCCAGCCGCCAGGGGGGCGCGGATGGCTACACCTTC.

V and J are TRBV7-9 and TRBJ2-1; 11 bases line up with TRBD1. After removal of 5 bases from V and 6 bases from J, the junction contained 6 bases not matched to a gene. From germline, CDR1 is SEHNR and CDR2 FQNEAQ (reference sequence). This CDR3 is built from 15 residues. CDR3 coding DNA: TGTGCCAGCAGCCCGGGGACAGGGGGGGGCAATGAGCAGTTCTTC. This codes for CASSPGTGGGNEQFF.

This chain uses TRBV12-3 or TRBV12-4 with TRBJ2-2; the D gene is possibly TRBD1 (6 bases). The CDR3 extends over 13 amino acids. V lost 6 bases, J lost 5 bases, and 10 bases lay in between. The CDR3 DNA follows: TGTGCCAGCAGCCCGGGACAAACCGGGGAGCTGTTTTTT. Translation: CASSPGQTGELFF.

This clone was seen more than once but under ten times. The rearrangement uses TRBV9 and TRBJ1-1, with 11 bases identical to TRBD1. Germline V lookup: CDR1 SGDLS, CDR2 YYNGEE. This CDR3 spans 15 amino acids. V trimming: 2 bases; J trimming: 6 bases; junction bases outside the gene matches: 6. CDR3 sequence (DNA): TGTGCCAGCAGCGTCCAAGGGACAGGGGGGGCTGAAGCTTTCTTT. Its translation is CASSVQGTGGAEAFF. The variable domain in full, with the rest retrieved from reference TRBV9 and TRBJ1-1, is DSGVTQTPKHLITATGQRVTLRCSPRSGDLSVYWYQQSLDQGLQFLIQYYNGEERAKGNILERFSAQQFPDLHSELNLSSLELGDSALYFCASSVQGTGGAEAFFGQGTRLTVV.

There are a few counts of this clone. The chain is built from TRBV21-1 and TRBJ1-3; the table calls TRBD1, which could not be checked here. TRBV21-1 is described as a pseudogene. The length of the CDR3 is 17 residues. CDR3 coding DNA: TGTGCCAGCAGGACAGGGGGAGGATCTGGCCTTGGAAACACCATATATTTT. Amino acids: CASRTGGGSGLGNTIYF.

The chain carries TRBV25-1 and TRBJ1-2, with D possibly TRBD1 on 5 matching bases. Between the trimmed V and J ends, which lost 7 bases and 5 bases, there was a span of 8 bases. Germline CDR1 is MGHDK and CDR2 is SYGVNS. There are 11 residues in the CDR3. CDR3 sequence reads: CASKGQYGYTF. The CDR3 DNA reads TGTGCCAGCAAGGGGCAGTATGGCTACACCTTC.

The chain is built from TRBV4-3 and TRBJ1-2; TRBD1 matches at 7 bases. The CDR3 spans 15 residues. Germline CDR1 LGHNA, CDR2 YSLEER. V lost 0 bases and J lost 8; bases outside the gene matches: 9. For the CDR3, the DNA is TGCGCCAGCAGCCAAGAGGGCACAGGGGCCTGGGGCTACACCTTC. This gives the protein CASSQEGTGAWGYTF.

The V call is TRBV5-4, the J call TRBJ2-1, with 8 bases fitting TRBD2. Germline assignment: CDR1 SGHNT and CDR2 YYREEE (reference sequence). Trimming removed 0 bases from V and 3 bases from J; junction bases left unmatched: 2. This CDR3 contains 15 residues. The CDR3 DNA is TGTGCCAGCAGCTTGGTTGCGGGAGGCTACAATGAGCAGTTCTTC. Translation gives CASSLVAGGYNEQFF.